These 12 T cell receptor beta chains were all obtained from the same sample, sequenced in a study of blood T cells in healthy people across ages. A second PCR, run for about 6 to 11 cycles, used a sample-barcoded 5' primer plus a J-beta primer mix. TCRdb called the 5' RACE reads again in MiXCR, with one record for every CDR3 protein. The sample lists roughly 1,100,000 distinct CDR3 sequences, 20% to 25% occurring once. The same data also went into a second study, on T cells of mothers and their children.

Sequencing was performed on blood. These receptors were taken from a girl aged 2-10 years in good health.

The CDR3 DNA sequence: TGTGCCAGCAGCCAAGCTATTGATACGCAGTATTTT. It translates to CASSQAIDTQYF. The gene calls are TRBV3-1 and TRBJ2-3; unclear D gene. Per germline, CDR1 LGHDT and CDR2 YNNKEL (reference sequence). V lost 1 base and J lost 6, with 5 bases in between. This CDR3 is built from 12 residues.

This clonotype came up a few times. V gene TRBV2 combines with J gene TRBJ2-4, with a possible D match to TRBD1 (6 bases). From germline, CDR1 is SNHLY and CDR2 FYNNEI. This CDR3 has 14 amino acids. V lost 7 bases and J lost 6, with 16 bases in between. The CDR3 DNA follows: TGTGCCAGCAATTTAAGGGACATGGGAAACATTCAGTACTTC. It translates to CASNLRDMGNIQYF.

In its sample, this clonotype was seen a few times. The CDR3: CASSPLAGNTEAFF. The CDR3 coding sequence is TGTGCCAGCAGTCCACTGGCTGGGAACACTGAAGCTTTCTTT. J is TRBJ1-1 and V is TRBV27; D is uncertain. Germline lookup yields CDR1 MNHEY and CDR2 SMNVEV (reference sequence). The CDR3 runs 14 residues. The V gene lost 5 bases and the J gene lost 1 base, with 11 bases spanning the gap.

The chain is built from TRBV12-5 and TRBJ1-2; D ambiguous. Germline assignment: CDR1 LGHNT and CDR2 FRNRAP. V dropped 5 bases and J dropped 4 bases, with 14 bases sitting between them. This CDR3 contains 14 residues. The CDR3 is CASGLDDGGYGYTF. CDR3 DNA: TGTGCTAGTGGTCTAGACGACGGTGGCTATGGCTACACCTTC.

This clonotype was seen a few times. The chain combines TRBV29-1 with TRBJ1-1; possibly TRBD1 for D (5 bases). CDR1 is SQVTM and CDR2 is ANQGSEA in the germline V gene. Deletions cut 6 bases from V and 4 bases from J, with 18 bases between. The CDR3 totals 14 residues. CDR3 region: CSVYPFVQGTEAFF. The DNA for the CDR3 is TGCAGCGTATACCCCTTTGTCCAGGGCACTGAAGCTTTCTTT.

This clonotype was counted only a few times. The chain's CDR3 is CASSQGLLLAGVTDTQYF. Written as DNA, the CDR3 is TGCGCCAGCAGCCAAGGTCTCCTCCTAGCGGGAGTTACAGATACGCAGTATTTT. This rearrangement joins TRBV4-1 to TRBJ2-3, with TRBD2 matching 10 bases. This CDR3 is 18 amino acids long. J gave up 3 bases and V 1 base, and 10 bases lay outside the gene matches. CDR1 and CDR2 (germline): MGHRA, YSYEKL.

CDR3 nucleotides: TGTGCCAGCAGCCTGGACAGGTCTAGCGAGCAGTACTTC. This sequence encodes CASSLDRSSEQYF. The V and J genes are TRBV4-2 and TRBJ2-7; 7 nucleotides line up with TRBD1. The ends lost 4 bases at V and 6 bases at J; junction bases unmatched: 6. Germline V gene data show CDR1 as LGHNA and CDR2 as YNFKEQ. The CDR3 consists of 13 residues.

The V call is TRBV28, the J call TRBJ2-7; D might be TRBD1 or TRBD2, each matching 7 bases. Trimming stripped 6 bases from V and 5 bases from J, with 20 bases between. Germline assignment: CDR1 MDHEN and CDR2 SYDVKM. CDR3 length: 15 residues. This chain's CDR3 is CASSSWAGGGNEQYF. CDR3 DNA sequence: TGTGCCAGCAGCTCATGGGCAGGGGGGGGAAACGAGCAGTACTTC. The whole variable domain, remainder taken from reference TRBV28 and TRBJ2-7, is DVKVTQSSRYLVKRTGEKVFLECVQDMDHENMFWYRQDPGLGLRLIYFSYDVKMKEKGDIPEGYSVSREKKERFSLILESASTNQTSMYLCASSSWAGGGNEQYFGPGTRLTVT.

A few counts support this clonotype. This chain uses TRBV20-1 with TRBJ2-5; TRBD1 agrees at 8 bases. This CDR3 is 14 amino acids long. The V gene's germline CDR1 is DFQATT and CDR2 SNEGSKA (reference sequence). The V gene end was trimmed by 0 bases and the J gene end by 9 bases; junction bases not matched to a gene: 9. CDR3 sequence reads: CSARDRQGNEAQYF. The CDR3 bases are TGCAGTGCTAGAGATCGACAGGGGAACGAGGCCCAGTACTTC.

This clonotype was detected many times. The chain uses TRBV28 and TRBJ1-1, with D unclear. The length of the CDR3 is 11 residues. V lost 8 bases, J lost 3 bases, and 7 bases lay in between. In germline, CDR1 is MDHEN, CDR2 SYDVKM. The CDR3 spells CASSAYTEAFF. The CDR3 DNA follows: TGTGCCAGCTCGGCTTACACTGAAGCTTTCTTT.

The V and J genes are TRBV12-3 or TRBV12-4 and TRBJ2-3; D remains ambiguous. Trimming removed 6 bases at V and 3 bases at J, with 13 bases between. The CDR3 contains 14 residues. CDR3 DNA sequence: TGTGCCAGCAGCACGCGCGTATGGACAGATACGCAGTATTTT. Its protein product is CASSTRVWTDTQYF.

The V call is TRBV5-1, the J call TRBJ1-5; D is uncertain. The CDR3 length is 13 residues. Germline-derived CDR1 and CDR2 are SGHRS and YFSETQ. Trimming took 4 bases from V and 7 from J, leaving 12 bases between them. This CDR3 reads CASSLRGEQPQHF. CDR3 bases: TGCGCCAGCAGCCTGAGAGGTGAACAGCCCCAGCATTTT.